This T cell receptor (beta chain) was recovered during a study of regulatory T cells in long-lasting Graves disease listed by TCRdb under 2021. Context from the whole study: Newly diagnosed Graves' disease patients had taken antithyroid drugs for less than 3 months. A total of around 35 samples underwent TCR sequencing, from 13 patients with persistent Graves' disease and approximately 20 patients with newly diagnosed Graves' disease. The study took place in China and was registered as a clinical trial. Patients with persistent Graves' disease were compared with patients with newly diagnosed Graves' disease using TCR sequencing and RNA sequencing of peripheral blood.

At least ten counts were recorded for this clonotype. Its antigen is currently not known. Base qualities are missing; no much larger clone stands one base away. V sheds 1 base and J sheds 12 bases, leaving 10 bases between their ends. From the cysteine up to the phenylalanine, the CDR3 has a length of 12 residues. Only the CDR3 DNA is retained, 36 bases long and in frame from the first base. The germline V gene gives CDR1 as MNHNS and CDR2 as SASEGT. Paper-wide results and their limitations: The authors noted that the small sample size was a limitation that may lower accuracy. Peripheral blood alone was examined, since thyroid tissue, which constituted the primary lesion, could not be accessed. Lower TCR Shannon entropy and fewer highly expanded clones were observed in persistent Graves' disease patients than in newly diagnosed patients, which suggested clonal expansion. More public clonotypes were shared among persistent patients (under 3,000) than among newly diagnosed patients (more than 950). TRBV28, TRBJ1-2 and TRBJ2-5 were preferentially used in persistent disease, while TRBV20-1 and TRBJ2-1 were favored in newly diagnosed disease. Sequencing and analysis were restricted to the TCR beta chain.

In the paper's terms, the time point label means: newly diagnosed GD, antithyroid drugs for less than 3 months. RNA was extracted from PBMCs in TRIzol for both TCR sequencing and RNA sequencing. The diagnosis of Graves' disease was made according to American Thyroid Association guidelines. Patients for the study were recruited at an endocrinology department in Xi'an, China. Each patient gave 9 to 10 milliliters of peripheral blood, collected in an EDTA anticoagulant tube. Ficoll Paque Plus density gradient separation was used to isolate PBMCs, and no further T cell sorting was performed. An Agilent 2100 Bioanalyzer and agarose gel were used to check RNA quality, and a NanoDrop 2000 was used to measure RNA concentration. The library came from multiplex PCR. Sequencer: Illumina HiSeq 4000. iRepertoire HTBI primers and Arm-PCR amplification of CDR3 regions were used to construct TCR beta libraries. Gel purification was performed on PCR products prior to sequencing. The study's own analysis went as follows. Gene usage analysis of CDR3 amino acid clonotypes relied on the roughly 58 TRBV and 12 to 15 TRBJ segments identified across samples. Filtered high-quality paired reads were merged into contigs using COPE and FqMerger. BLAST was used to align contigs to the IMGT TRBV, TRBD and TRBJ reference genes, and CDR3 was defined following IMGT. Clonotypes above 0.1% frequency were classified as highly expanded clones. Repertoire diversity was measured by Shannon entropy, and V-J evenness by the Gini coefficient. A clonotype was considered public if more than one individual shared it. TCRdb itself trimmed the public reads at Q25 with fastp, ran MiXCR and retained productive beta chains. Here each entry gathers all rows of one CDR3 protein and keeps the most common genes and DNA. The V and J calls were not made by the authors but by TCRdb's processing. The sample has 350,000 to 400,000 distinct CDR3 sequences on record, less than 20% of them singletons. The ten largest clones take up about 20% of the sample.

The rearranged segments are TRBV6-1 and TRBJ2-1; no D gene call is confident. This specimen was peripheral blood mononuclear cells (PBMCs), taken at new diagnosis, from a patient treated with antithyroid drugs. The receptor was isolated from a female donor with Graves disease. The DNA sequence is TGTGCCAGCAGTGAAGGAGTTAGGGTGCAGTTCTTC. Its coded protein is CASSEGVRVQFF.